In its sample, the clone carrying this TCR beta chain was seen once. PCR used 60 Vbeta primers and 13 Jbeta primers. Using immunoSEQ multiplex PCR, the repertoire was profiled, and TCRdb retains in-frame clones only, with some absent. In the table there are under 150,000 clones, 79% of which are singletons. V gave up 6 bases and J gave up 3 bases, with 9 bases separating them. Per germline, CDR1 SNHLY and CDR2 FYNNEI. The CDR3 has 12 amino acids. The data were obtained in a study of cytomegalovirus exposure and HLA in healthy donors. The TCR comes from a woman aged 40 to 49 in good health and CMV-seropositive. The V and J genes are TRBV2 and TRBJ2-7; D gene ambiguous. The sequencing sample was made of PBMCs. This CDR3 reads CASRGSGYEQYF. The CDR3 DNA is TGTGCCAGCAGGGGTTCGGGCTACGAGCAGTACTTC.